These 14 T cell receptor beta chains were sequenced from one sample in a study of siplizumab effects on memory and regulatory T cells. Repertoires were generated with immunoSEQ multiplex PCR, while TCRdb's copy carries only in-frame clones and drops some. The sample yields about 100,000 clones, 91% seen once. The sample taken for sequencing was CD4+ T cells sorted from blood. These receptor sequences come from a human donor in good health.

This sequence joins TRBV5-1 and TRBJ2-7; 10 bases fit TRBD1. V trimming: 4 bases; J trimming: 2 bases; junction bases outside the gene matches: 6. CDR1 and CDR2 (germline): SGHRS, YFSETQ. This CDR3 region has 15 residues. CDR3 nucleotide sequence: TGCGCCAGCAGCCCCGGACAGGGGGGCCCCTACGAGCAGTACTTC. This translates into CASSPGQGGPYEQYF. Combining the CDR3 with reference TRBV5-1 and TRBJ2-7 gives the whole variable domain KAGVTQTPRYLIKTRGQQVTLSCSPISGHRSVSWYQQTPGQGLQFLFEYFSETQRNKGNFPGRFSGRQFSNSRSEMNVSTLELGDSALYLCASSPGQGGPYEQYFGPGTRLTVT.

The chain employs TRBV5-6 and TRBJ1-2; D is unresolved. The V end lost 4 bases, the J end lost 8 bases, and 15 bases lay between the germline ends. Germline assignment: CDR1 SGHDT and CDR2 YYEEEE. The CDR3 sequence is 13 residues long. This CDR3 is CASSPERVRGYTF. DNA of the CDR3: TGTGCCAGCAGCCCGGAACGGGTGCGGGGCTACACCTTC.

J is TRBJ1-6 and V is TRBV30; 8 bases are a match to TRBD1. The trim removed 2 bases at V and 0 bases at J, leaving 6 bases unmatched. Germline-derived CDR1 and CDR2 are GTSNPN and SVGIG (reference sequence). This CDR3 has 17 amino acids. The CDR3 nucleotides are TGTGCCTGGAGTATCGACAGGGGAGGCTCCTATAATTCACCCCTCCACTTT. As protein: CAWSIDRGGSYNSPLHF.

J is TRBJ2-5 and V is TRBV23-1; TRBD1 agrees at 9 bases. TRBV23-1 is annotated as an ORF whose role is uncertain. The CDR3 covers 16 residues. The ends lost 6 bases at V and 3 bases at J; junction bases unmatched: 11. This CDR3 reads CASRRHQRTGEETQYF. The CDR3 region has the DNA TGCGCCAGCAGGCGACACCAACGGACAGGGGAAGAGACCCAGTACTTC.

The genes are TRBV4-1 and TRBJ2-2; D may be TRBD1 or TRBD2 (6 bases each). The CDR3 consists of 16 residues. Germline assignment: CDR1 MGHRA and CDR2 YSYEKL. V dropped 0 bases and J dropped 2 bases, with 10 bases sitting between them. The CDR3 bases are TGCGCCAGCAGCCAAGAAGGGGGGATTAACACCGGGGAGCTGTTTTTT. Its translation is CASSQEGGINTGELFF.

V gene TRBV19 combines with J gene TRBJ2-1, with 11 bases aligning to TRBD1. The ends lost 4 bases at V and 7 bases at J; junction bases unmatched: 6. The CDR3 is 15 amino acids. CDR1 is LNHDA, CDR2 SQIVND, per germline (reference sequence). CDR3 sequence (DNA): TGTGCCAGTAGTACCGGGACAGGGGGGCCTAATGAGCAGTTCTTC. It specifies CASSTGTGGPNEQFF.

The chain has TRBV6-1 and TRBJ2-7; 10 nucleotides agree with TRBD1. Germline CDR1 MNHNS, CDR2 SASEGT. V was pared by 6 bases and J by 9 bases, with 14 bases of the junction left unmatched. The CDR3 contains 15 residues. CDR3 DNA: TGTGCCAGCAGGAAGGGTGAGACAGGGGGCGCCGGGCAGTACTTC. It yields the protein CASRKGETGGAGQYF.

This chain connects TRBV6-4 to TRBJ1-5; D ambiguous. The CDR3 spans 13 residues. Trimming took off 2 bases at V and 5 bases at J, with 7 bases between the two ends. Germline V lookup: CDR1 MRHNA, CDR2 SNTAGT. In nucleotides, the CDR3 is TGTGCCAGCAGTGACGAGGTTGATCAGCCCCAGCATTTT. As protein: CASSDEVDQPQHF.

The gene calls are TRBV28 and TRBJ1-1; possibly TRBD1 for D (5 bases). Germline CDR1 is MDHEN and CDR2 is SYDVKM. The CDR3 is made up of 14 amino acids. V was cut by 8 bases and J by 0 bases, with 13 bases left in between. The CDR3 DNA follows: TGTGCCAGCGATCCCGGGACGGTGAACACTGAAGCTTTCTTT. It yields the protein CASDPGTVNTEAFF.

This sequence joins TRBV28 and TRBJ1-3; 7 bases line up with TRBD1. This CDR3 has 13 amino acids. J gave up 5 bases and V 8 bases, and 6 bases lay outside the gene matches. The germline gives CDR1 MDHEN, CDR2 SYDVKM. CDR3 protein: CASQGGARNTIYF. The CDR3 DNA reads TGTGCCAGCCAGGGGGGGGCCAGAAACACCATATATTTT.

The CDR3 nucleotides read TGCGCCAGCAGCTCCCGAAAAATCTCAACAGGGGACACTGAAGCTTTCTTT. It specifies CASSSRKISTGDTEAFF. The V and J genes are TRBV5-1 and TRBJ1-1; 7 bases fit TRBD1. V was pared by 3 bases and J by 3 bases, with 14 bases of the junction left unmatched. The CDR3 covers 17 residues. Germline V CDR1 and CDR2: SGHRS, YFSETQ.

This clone came up once. This chain uses TRBV7-7 with TRBJ2-5; 8 bases are shared with TRBD2. The germline V gene encodes CDR1 SSHAT and CDR2 FNYEAQ (reference sequence). CDR3 length: 15 residues. Germline trimming cut 1 base from V and 1 base from J; bases unmatched to any gene: 2. For the CDR3, the DNA is TGTGCCAGCAGCTTAGGACTAGCGATCCAAGAGACCCAGTACTTC. Its translation: CASSLGLAIQETQYF.

The chain employs TRBV28 and TRBJ1-2; D is unclear. The CDR3 is made up of 12 amino acids. V lost 3 bases and J lost 2, with 4 bases in between. CDR1 and CDR2 from the germline V gene are MDHEN and SYDVKM. The CDR3 loop is CASSFRNYGYTF. The CDR3 DNA reads as TGTGCCAGCAGTTTTAGGAACTATGGCTACACCTTC.

The rearrangement uses TRBV6-5 and TRBJ1-2; 11 nucleotides match TRBD1. Germline loops: CDR1 MNHEY, CDR2 SVGAGI. The CDR3 is 15 residues long. Germline trimming cut 7 bases from V and 2 bases from J; bases unmatched to any gene: 6. CDR3 sequence: CASKGQGEGNYGYTF. CDR3 DNA: TGTGCCAGCAAGGGACAGGGGGAGGGGAACTATGGCTACACCTTC.